This T cell receptor (beta chain) was documented in a study of T cell repertoires in cytomegalovirus infection. This clonotype showed up just a few times. Its antigen is unidentified. Trimming pared 2 bases from V and 5 bases from J, leaving 10 bases between. In germline, CDR1 is MNHEY, CDR2 SVGAGI. The CDR3 loop spans 14 amino acids. Overall study findings and caveats: There were HLA-C-restricted CMV-specific TCR beta clonotypes dominating the ex vivo response. Cumulative frequency of public TCR beta families picked out carriers of CMV plus the relevant HLA.

Each CDR3 protein gets one entry after TCRdb re-called the reads with MiXCR. The table lists around 530,000 distinct CDR3 sequences, 16% of them singletons. This clonotype was sampled from a human donor in good health (CMV status not recorded). Some clones in this sample may be carry-over from other donors' samples. The rearrangement links TRBV6-5 to TRBJ2-1; D uncertain. Sequencing input: CD8+ T cells from PBMCs. The CDR3 region is CASSYGRLDNEQFF. DNA of the CDR3: TGTGCCAGCAGTTACGGCAGACTCGACAATGAGCAGTTCTTC.